The next 13 T cell receptor beta chains were all read from a single sample in a study of blood T cell repertoires in COVID-19. Method: immunoSEQ multiplex PCR; TCRdb's copy keeps in-frame clones and lacks some. The data hold some 150,000 clones, with around 87% observed a single time. The sample consisted of peripheral blood. All receptors come from a middle-aged man who had recovered from COVID-19.

The CDR3 sequence: CASSYMQGWTGELFF. CDR3 DNA: TGTGCCAGCAGTTACATGCAGGGGTGGACCGGGGAGCTGTTTTTT. The chain uses TRBV6-2 or TRBV6-3 and TRBJ2-2; possibly TRBD1 for D (6 bases). The length of the CDR3 is 15 residues. V was cut by 2 bases and J by 5 bases, with 12 bases left in between. Germline values: CDR1 MNHEY, CDR2 SVGEGT.

The gene calls are TRBV20-1 and TRBJ2-5; D gene ambiguous. Trimming took off 8 bases at V and 3 bases at J, with 10 bases between the two ends. Germline loops: CDR1 DFQATT, CDR2 SNEGSKA (reference sequence). The length of the CDR3 is 11 residues. CDR3 nucleotides: TGCAGTCGACTGACGAAAGAGACCCAGTACTTC. It codes for CSRLTKETQYF.

This clone turned up a few times. J is TRBJ2-5 and V is TRBV12-3 or TRBV12-4, with a tentative D call TRBD1 (6 bases). The CDR3 has 13 amino acids. Trimming shortened V by 2 bases and J by 3 bases, and 7 bases separated the two germline ends. This CDR3 reads CASSLRTEETQYF. The CDR3 bases are TGTGCCAGCAGTTTAAGGACAGAAGAGACCCAGTACTTC.

This clone was picked up one time. V gene TRBV6-1 combines with J gene TRBJ1-2; 7 bases are a match to TRBD1. V trimming: 0 bases; J trimming: 0 bases; junction bases outside the gene matches: 7. The germline CDR1 and CDR2 sequences are MNHNS and SASEGT. This CDR3 has 17 amino acids. CDR3 residues: CASSEAGGGGTNYGYTF. The CDR3 DNA sequence: TGTGCCAGCAGTGAAGCAGGAGGGGGCGGAACTAACTATGGCTACACCTTC.

The rearrangement joins TRBV5-4 to TRBJ1-1; D gene ambiguous. Germline loops: CDR1 SGHNT, CDR2 YYREEE (reference sequence). V was clipped by 2 bases and J by 5 bases, with 10 bases between them. The CDR3 has 13 amino acids. The CDR3 DNA follows: TGTGCCAGCAGCTTCGATCGGTGGACTGAAGCTTTCTTT. As protein: CASSFDRWTEAFF.

This chain links TRBV7-3 with TRBJ2-6; 12 nucleotides match TRBD2. With 4 bases clipped from V and 0 bases from J, the junction kept 4 bases outside the gene matches. The germline V gene has CDR1 SGHTA and CDR2 FQGTGA. This CDR3 contains 18 residues. This CDR3 is CASSSGLAGRSGANVLTF. DNA for the CDR3: TGTGCCAGCAGCTCAGGACTAGCGGGACGCTCTGGGGCCAACGTCCTGACTTTC. Variable domain in full (rest from reference TRBV7-3 and TRBJ2-6): GAGVSQTPSNKVTEKGKYVELRCDPISGHTALYWYRQSLGQGPEFLIYFQGTGAADDSGLPNDRFFAVRPEGSVSTLKIQRTERGDSAVYLCASSSGLAGRSGANVLTFGAGSRLTVL.

J is TRBJ2-2 and V is TRBV19, with 8 positions matching TRBD1. In germline, CDR1 is LNHDA, CDR2 SQIVND (reference sequence). After removal of 7 bases from V and 6 bases from J, the junction contained 7 bases not matched to a gene. The CDR3 consists of 14 residues. CDR3 sequence: CASMGRTGPGELFF. The CDR3 DNA reads as TGTGCCAGTATGGGGAGGACAGGGCCCGGGGAGCTGTTTTTT.

The chain is built from TRBV6-2 or TRBV6-3 and TRBJ2-7; 7 bases fit TRBD1. Germline lookup yields CDR1 MNHEY and CDR2 SVGEGT. Trimming removed 6 bases from V and 2 bases from J; junction bases left unmatched: 4. The CDR3 totals 13 residues. CDR3 nucleotides: TGTGCCAGCAGCGGGACAGCCCCCTACGAGCAGTACTTC. This sequence encodes CASSGTAPYEQYF.

V usage is TRBV6-5 and J usage is TRBJ2-2; possible D gene TRBD1, 6 bases. From germline, CDR1 is MNHEY and CDR2 SVGAGI. V was cut by 7 bases and J by 2 bases, with 14 bases left in between. The CDR3 spans 15 residues. The CDR3 reads CASNTRDKNTGELFF. CDR3 sequence (DNA): TGTGCCAGCAATACCCGGGACAAAAACACCGGGGAGCTGTTTTTT.

The chain combines TRBV6-2 or TRBV6-3 with TRBJ2-7; D unresolved. Trimming cost V 0 bases and J 7 bases, with 19 bases left between them. The CDR3 consists of 16 residues. Germline V gene sequence: CDR1 MNHEY, CDR2 SVGEGT. The CDR3 bases are TGTGCCAGCAGTTACTCCCTACTCCAGGAAGAGTGGGAGCAGTACTTC. It encodes CASSYSLLQEEWEQYF.

This clone came up once. CDR3 in amino acids: CASSVGNTPVELFF. The CDR3 region has the DNA TGTGCCAGCAGCGTAGGAAACACGCCAGTAGAGCTGTTTTTT. The chain carries TRBV9 and TRBJ2-2; D gene unclear. Germline-derived CDR1 and CDR2 are SGDLS and YYNGEE. V shed 0 bases and J shed 11 bases, with 14 bases lying between them. CDR3 length: 14 residues.

This clone was observed a single time. The gene calls are TRBV19 and TRBJ2-3, with 9 nucleotides matching TRBD1. Trimming removed 5 bases from V and 4 bases from J; junction bases left unmatched: 4. The CDR3 is made up of 14 amino acids. Germline CDR1 reads LNHDA; CDR2 reads SQIVND (reference sequence). For the CDR3, the DNA is TGTGCCAGTAGTGTCGGGACAGGGCCAGATACGCAGTATTTT. The encoded protein is CASSVGTGPDTQYF. Variable domain in full (rest from reference TRBV19 and TRBJ2-3): DGGITQSPKYLFRKEGQNVTLSCEQNLNHDAMYWYRQDPGQGLRLIYYSQIVNDFQKGDIAEGYSVSREKKESFPLTVTSAQKNPTAFYLCASSVGTGPDTQYFGPGTRLTVL.

The sample holds one count of this clone. This sequence joins TRBV7-2 and TRBJ1-5; D perhaps matches TRBD1 (5 bases). Trimming cost V 2 bases and J 5 bases, with 7 bases left between them. This CDR3 spans 13 amino acids. CDR1 and CDR2 (germline): SGHTA, FQGNSA. DNA for the CDR3: TGTGCCAGCAGCTTAACCAGGGATCAGCCCCAGCATTTT. As protein: CASSLTRDQPQHF.